These T cell receptor beta chains were read from a single sample in a study of blood T cells in healthy people across ages. TCRdb used MiXCR to reprocess the 5' RACE reads, holding one entry per CDR3 protein. The sample yields about 1,400,000 distinct CDR3 sequences, 59% seen once. Material: blood. These receptors came from a man aged 18 to 29 in good health. Each CDR3 is given without its conserved first and last residue. Each record gives: clone size, V gene, J gene, CDR3 protein. Clone size, where shown, is once, few, many, or a class for clones that have expanded.

-	TRBV27	TRBJ2-7	ASSIQQGSPYEQY
-	TRBV4-1	TRBJ2-7	ASSRGLASYEQY
few	TRBV30	TRBJ2-4	AWKLDGNIQY
-	TRBV4-3	TRBJ1-2	ASSQDPFYGYT
-	TRBV5-1	TRBJ2-3	ASSLSREGGDTQY
once	TRBV11-2	TRBJ2-1	ASSLDFGRPLF
-	TRBV15	TRBJ1-1	ATSRASEAF
-	TRBV7-9	TRBJ2-7	ASSPTHSGEQY
few	TRBV20-1	TRBJ2-3	SASPRDRGLDTQY
few	TRBV4-1	TRBJ2-7	ASSPSQGSSYEQY
few	TRBV7-9	TRBJ2-4	ASSLDRLY
once	TRBV20-1	TRBJ1-2	SANPYGYT
-	TRBV20-1	TRBJ2-3	SARDLVGGTDTQY
-	TRBV13	TRBJ2-7	ASSSRGGGLSYEQY
-	TRBV10-3	TRBJ2-3	AISDSGTSTTDTQY
-	TRBV4-1	TRBJ1-4	ASSQATGGAREKLF
few	TRBV10-3	-	ASSAVSYEQY
-	TRBV12-3/TRBV12-4	TRBJ1-2	ASSPDRGRYGYT
once	TRBV4-2	TRBJ1-2	ASSQDGGRGYT
few	TRBV6-5	TRBJ1-2	ASRSRGQNYGYT
-	TRBV6-1	TRBJ2-4	ASRWETSGNIQY
-	TRBV5-1	TRBJ2-3	ASSPGTGWDTQY
-	TRBV4-1	TRBJ1-1	ASSQRHPGGTEAF
few	TRBV29-1	TRBJ2-7	SVHGTAPYEQY
-	TRBV15	TRBJ2-5	ATSRGSGETQY
-	TRBV20-1	TRBJ1-4	SARDPHNFKEKLF
once	TRBV6-6	TRBJ2-1	ASSHTGGASF
many	TRBV7-2	TRBJ2-7	ASSSHYEQY
few	TRBV27	TRBJ2-7	ASSLRGPWYEQY
-	TRBV5-1	TRBJ2-3	ASSFSSGGTPLTDTQY
-	TRBV11-2	TRBJ2-5	ASSLNPPGEQY
-	TRBV20-1	TRBJ1-1	SARDGQGMSDTEAF
-	TRBV20-1	TRBJ1-1	SARPRANEAF
-	TRBV29-1	TRBJ2-5	SACCEGRGKETRY
-	TRBV20-1	TRBJ1-5	SASLRPGKPQH
-	TRBV4-1	TRBJ1-2	ASSRTVNYGYT
few	TRBV6-2/TRBV6-3	-	ASSYGTPGYEQY
-	TRBV25-1	-	ASSGLGSRGLSLWTQY
-	TRBV24-1	TRBJ2-6	ATSDPYSGANVLT
-	TRBV20-1	TRBJ1-1	SAPRGGPTEAF
few	TRBV7-9	TRBJ2-3	ASSLARIAPDTQY
-	TRBV7-2	TRBJ1-5	ASSLDSAQPQH
-	TRBV20-1	TRBJ2-7	SARIDSYEQY
-	TRBV2	TRBJ2-1	ASGGTGQF
-	TRBV7-2	TRBJ2-3	ASSLVSGGTEDTQY
few	TRBV12-3/TRBV12-4	-	ASSLSTGAPYEQY
-	TRBV10-3	TRBJ1-1	AISGGQGLNTEAF
many	TRBV27	TRBJ1-1	ASSFRGGTEAF